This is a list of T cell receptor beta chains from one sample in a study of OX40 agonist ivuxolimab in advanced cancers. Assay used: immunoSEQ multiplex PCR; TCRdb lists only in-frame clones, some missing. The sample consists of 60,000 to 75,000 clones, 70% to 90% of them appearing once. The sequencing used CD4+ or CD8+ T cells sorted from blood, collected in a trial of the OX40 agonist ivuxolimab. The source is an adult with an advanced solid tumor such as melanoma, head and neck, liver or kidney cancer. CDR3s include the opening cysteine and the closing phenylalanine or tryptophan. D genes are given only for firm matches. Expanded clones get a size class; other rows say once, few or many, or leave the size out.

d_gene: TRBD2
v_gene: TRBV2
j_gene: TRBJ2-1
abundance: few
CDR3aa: CASREGTSWRNEQFF
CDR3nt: TGTGCCAGCAGGGAAGGGACTAGCTGGAGAAATGAGCAGTTCTTC

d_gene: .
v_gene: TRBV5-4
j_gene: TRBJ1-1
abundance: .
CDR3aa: CASSVGRANTEAFF
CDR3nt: TGTGCCAGCAGCGTAGGACGCGCCAACACTGAAGCTTTCTTT

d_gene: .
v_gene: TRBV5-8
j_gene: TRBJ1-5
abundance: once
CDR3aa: CASSLTGLNQPQHF
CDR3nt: TGTGCCAGCAGCTTGACAGGGCTCAATCAGCCCCAGCATTTT

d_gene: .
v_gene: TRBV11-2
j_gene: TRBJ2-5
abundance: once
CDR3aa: CASSLADSWYGTQYF
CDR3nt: TGTGCCAGCAGCTTAGCCGACAGCTGGTATGGGACCCAGTACTTC

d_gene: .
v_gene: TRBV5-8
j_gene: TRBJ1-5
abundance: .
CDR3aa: CASSPRTADDQPQHF
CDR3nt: TGTGCCAGCAGCCCAAGGACGGCGGACGATCAGCCCCAGCATTTT

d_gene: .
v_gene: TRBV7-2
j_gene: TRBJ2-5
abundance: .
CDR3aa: CASSLVSSSRTQYF
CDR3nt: TGTGCCAGCAGCTTAGTTTCGAGCAGCCGGACCCAGTACTTC

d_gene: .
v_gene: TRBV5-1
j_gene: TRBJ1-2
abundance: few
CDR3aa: CASSFRWGAAGYTF
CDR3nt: TGCGCCAGCAGCTTCCGATGGGGGGCCGCTGGCTACACCTTC

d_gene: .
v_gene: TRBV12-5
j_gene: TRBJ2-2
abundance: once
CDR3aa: CASGSDRNTGELFF
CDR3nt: TGTGCTAGTGGTTCTGACAGGAACACCGGGGAGCTGTTTTTT

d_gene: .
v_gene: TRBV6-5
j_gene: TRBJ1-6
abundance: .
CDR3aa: CASSYGNSPLHF
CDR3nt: TGTGCCAGCAGTTACGGCAATTCACCCCTCCACTTT

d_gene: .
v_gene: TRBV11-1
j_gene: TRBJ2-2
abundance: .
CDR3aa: CASSASRAGTGELFF
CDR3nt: TGTGCCAGCAGCGCCAGTAGGGCGGGAACCGGGGAGCTGTTTTTT

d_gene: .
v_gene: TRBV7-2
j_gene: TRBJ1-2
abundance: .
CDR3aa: CASTGGPLGGYTF
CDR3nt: TGTGCCAGCACCGGCGGGCCCTTGGGTGGCTACACCTTC

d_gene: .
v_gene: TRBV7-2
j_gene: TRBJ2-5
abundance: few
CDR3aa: CASSLSLGETQYF
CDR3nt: TGTGCCAGCAGCTTATCGCTCGGGGAGACCCAGTACTTC

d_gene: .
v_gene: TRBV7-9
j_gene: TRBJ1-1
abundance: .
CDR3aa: CASRRTANTEAFF
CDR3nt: TGTGCCAGCAGAAGGACGGCCAACACTGAAGCTTTCTTT

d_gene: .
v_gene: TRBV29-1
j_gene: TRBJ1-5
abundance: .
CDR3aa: CSVARGSGPQHF
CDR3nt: TGCAGCGTGGCCAGGGGCTCGGGGCCCCAGCATTTT

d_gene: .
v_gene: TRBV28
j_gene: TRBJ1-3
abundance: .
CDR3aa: CASSFKNTGNTIYF
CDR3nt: TGTGCCAGCAGTTTTAAGAATACTGGAAACACCATATATTTT